One sample yielded the 7 T cell receptor beta chains listed below, sequenced in a study of tumor and adjacent non-tumor tissue in lung cancer. TCRbeta libraries were built with three rounds of nested PCR, modified from ARM-PCR. Via MiXCR, TCRdb re-called the multiplex PCR reads, giving one row per CDR3 protein. The profile shows roughly 150,000 distinct CDR3 sequences, around two thirds of them singletons. This sample's RNA came from whole unsorted tissue. Sequenced sample: lung tumor tissue. These receptor sequences come from a man aged 55 to 69 with small cell lung cancer.

Comment on this clonotype: Given a much more abundant clone one base away, this may be a read error. The rearrangement joins TRBV20-1 to TRBJ2-5; D is ambiguous. Trimming removed 2 bases at V and 0 bases at J, with 16 bases between. The CDR3 is made up of 16 amino acids. The germline gives CDR1 DFQATT, CDR2 SNEGSKA (reference sequence). Here the CDR3 reads CSARSHGSWYQETQYF. The CDR3 coding sequence is TGCAGTGCTAGATCACATGGGTCATGGTACCAAGAGACCCAGTACTTC.

Regarding this clonotype: At one end the junction does not follow the germline gene, possibly because of a read error. The chain has TRBV11-3 and TRBJ1-1; D remains unclear. The CDR3 loop spans 13 amino acids. Germline CDR1 reads SGHNT; CDR2 reads YENEEA. CDR3 region: CTSSLVRYTEAFF. CDR3 coding DNA: TGTACCAGCAGCTTAGTACGATACACTGAAGCTTTCTTT.

This clonotype has only one observation. The V call is TRBV5-1, the J call TRBJ2-5, with 14 bases matching TRBD2. Germline V gives CDR1 SGHRS, CDR2 YFSETQ. The CDR3 covers 18 residues. The V gene end was trimmed by 0 bases and the J gene end by 1 base; junction bases not matched to a gene: 5. The CDR3, as DNA: TGCGCCAGCAGCTTGGGGGGGACTAGCGGGGGTCCCCAAGAGACCCAGTACTTC. It encodes CASSLGGTSGGPQETQYF.

Notes on this clonotype: This CDR3 is missing its conserved last phenylalanine or tryptophan, likely due to a read error. This chain connects TRBV11-2 to TRBJ2-4, with a weak D call TRBD1 (6 bases). CDR3 length: 15 residues. Trimming removed 7 bases at V and 0 bases at J, with 13 bases between. Looked up from germline, CDR1 is SGHAT and CDR2 is FQNNGV. CDR3 region: CASTGAGEAKNIQYL. DNA for the CDR3: TGTGCCAGCACCGGGGCAGGGGAAGCCAAAAACATTCAGTACTTA.

The chain has TRBV28 and TRBJ1-1; D is perhaps TRBD1 (5 bases). Germline V gene data show CDR1 as MDHEN and CDR2 as SYDVKM. This CDR3 spans 16 amino acids. The V and J ends lost 1 base and 5 bases respectively, with 17 bases between them. The CDR3 bases are TGTGCCAGCAGTTTATTCCCACATGGGGCGGGTACTGAAGCTTTCTTT. Amino acid sequence: CASSLFPHGAGTEAFF.

The chain uses TRBV6-1 and TRBJ1-2, with D uncertain. Trimming left V 2 bases short and J 6 bases short, with 13 bases between. The germline gives CDR1 MNHNS, CDR2 SASEGT. The CDR3 length is 14 residues. The CDR3 sequence is CASSESSVKDGYTF. The CDR3 bases are TGTGCCAGCAGTGAATCCTCTGTCAAGGATGGCTACACCTTC.

As regards this clonotype: A much more abundant neighbour one base away suggests this may be a read error. Because it lacks the conserved phenylalanine or tryptophan at the end, this CDR3 is likely a read error. The chain employs TRBV4-2 and TRBJ2-1; D unclear. With 1 base removed from V and 8 bases from J, the gap between germline ends came to 9 bases. The CDR3 has 13 residues. The germline V gene encodes CDR1 LGHNA and CDR2 YNFKEQ. The CDR3 sequence: CASSQVDQDEQFI. CDR3 bases: TGTGCCAGCAGCCAAGTGGACCAAGATGAGCAGTTCATC.